This passage covers 14 T cell receptor beta chains from one sample sequenced in a study of T cell responses to AZD1222 COVID-19 vaccine. Profiled with immunoSEQ multiplex PCR; TCRdb holds only in-frame clones, not every one. The sample lists about 200,000 clones, roughly 88% seen once, with roughly 7.7% in the top ten. The sequencing here drew on peripheral blood, taken on day 0 of AZD1222 vaccination. The receptors shown here come from an adult in good health.

The chain combines TRBV5-6 with TRBJ1-4; TRBD1 matches 8 bases. CDR3 size: 16 residues. Germline V gene lookup returns CDR1 SGHDT and CDR2 YYEEEE. The V gene end was trimmed by 4 bases and the J gene end by 0 bases; junction bases not matched to a gene: 5. This CDR3 is CASSGRQGPTNEKLFF. CDR3 sequence (DNA): TGTGCCAGCAGCGGGAGACAGGGGCCAACTAATGAAAAACTGTTTTTT.

The rearrangement uses TRBV14 and TRBJ2-1; D gene ambiguous. This CDR3 has 13 residues. Trimming stripped 1 base from V and 11 bases from J, with 12 bases between. Per the germline V gene, CDR1 is SGHDN and CDR2 is FVKESK. The CDR3 region has the DNA TGTGCCAGCAGCCAAGGATTGGATGGCAAGCAGTTCTTC. The encoded protein is CASSQGLDGKQFF. Looking up the rest from reference TRBV14 and TRBJ2-1 gives the full variable domain: EAGVTQFPSHSVIEKGQTVTLRCDPISGHDNLYWYRRVMGKEIKFLLHFVKESKQDESGMPNNRFLAERTGGTYSTLKVQPAELEDSGVYFCASSQGLDGKQFFGPGTRLTVL.

The CDR3: CASSVGQGQTEAFF. In DNA, the CDR3 is TGCGCCAGCAGCGTGGGACAGGGGCAGACTGAAGCTTTCTTT. V is TRBV5-1 and J is TRBJ1-1; the match to TRBD1 covers 10 bases. The CDR3 runs 14 residues. J lost 5 bases, V lost 4 bases, and 5 bases had no gene match. The germline V gene encodes CDR1 SGHRS and CDR2 YFSETQ.

This clone came up once. The rearrangement uses TRBV4-3 and TRBJ2-2, with 11 bases that match TRBD2. CDR1 LGHNA and CDR2 YSLEER come from the germline V gene. This CDR3 is 17 amino acids long. V gave up 0 bases and J gave up 2 bases; unmatched junction bases: 2. The CDR3 is CASSQDGLAGNTGELFF. Written as DNA, the CDR3 is TGCGCCAGCAGCCAAGATGGACTAGCGGGTAACACCGGGGAGCTGTTTTTT.

As concerns this clone: The same CDR3 is also encoded by other DNA sequences in this sample. The chain recombines TRBV20-1 with TRBJ2-5; D gene unclear. CDR1 and CDR2 (germline): DFQATT, SNEGSKA (reference sequence). CDR3 length equals 10 residues. The germline V and J ends were trimmed by 1 base and 4 bases, with 1 base remaining between them. CDR3 in amino acids: CSARVETQYF. As DNA, the CDR3 is TGCAGTGCTAGAGTAGAGACCCAGTACTTC.

The table lists this clone with a count of one. The rearrangement links TRBV11-3 to TRBJ2-1, with TRBD1 matching 10 bases. V lost 2 bases, J lost 3 bases, and 4 bases stayed unmatched. CDR3 size: 16 residues. Germline lookup yields CDR1 SGHNT and CDR2 YENEEA. The CDR3 DNA sequence: TGTGCCAGCAGCTTATGGGGGACAGGGGACTACAATGAGCAGTTCTTC. Amino acid sequence: CASSLWGTGDYNEQFF.

This chain links TRBV7-2 with TRBJ1-6; D gene uncertain. Trimming took off 1 base at V and 7 bases at J, with 11 bases between the two ends. Germline CDR1 and CDR2: SGHTA and FQGNSA. The CDR3 runs 15 residues. CDR3 sequence reads: CASSLVVSGNSPLHF. DNA of the CDR3: TGTGCCAGCAGCTTAGTTGTGTCCGGGAATTCACCCCTCCACTTT.

This chain joins TRBV18 and TRBJ2-3; D may be TRBD2 (6 bases). Germline lookup yields CDR1 KGHSH and CDR2 LQKENI. The V and J ends lost 5 bases and 1 base respectively, with 10 bases between them. This CDR3 region has 14 residues. The CDR3 loop reads CASSDRLGTDTQYF. The CDR3 DNA sequence: TGTGCCAGCTCAGACAGACTAGGCACAGATACGCAGTATTTT. Using reference TRBV18 and TRBJ2-3 for the parts outside the CDR3, the full variable domain is NAGVMQNPRHLVRRRGQEARLRCSPMKGHSHVYWYRQLPEEGLKFMVYLQKENIIDESGMPKERFSAEFPKEGPSILRIQQVVRGDSAAYFCASSDRLGTDTQYFGPGTRLTVL.

The genes are TRBV5-6 and TRBJ2-2; TRBD1 agrees at 12 bases. The V gene end was trimmed by 0 bases and the J gene end by 5 bases; junction bases not matched to a gene: 2. The CDR3 consists of 16 residues. Germline V gene lookup returns CDR1 SGHDT and CDR2 YYEEEE. CDR3 bases: TGTGCCAGCAGCTTGGGGGACAGGGGGCTAACCGGGGAGCTGTTTTTT. This sequence encodes CASSLGDRGLTGELFF.

V and J are TRBV9 and TRBJ1-1; D perhaps matches TRBD1 (5 bases). In germline, CDR1 is SGDLS, CDR2 YYNGEE. The CDR3 has 15 residues. Trimming cost V 4 bases and J 4 bases, with 17 bases left between them. CDR3 DNA: TGTGCCAGCAGCCCCGAACAGGCCCTGGTCACTGAAGCTTTCTTT. Its protein is CASSPEQALVTEAFF. The full variable domain, in which reference TRBV9 and TRBJ1-1 provide the parts outside the CDR3, is DSGVTQTPKHLITATGQRVTLRCSPRSGDLSVYWYQQSLDQGLQFLIQYYNGEERAKGNILERFSAQQFPDLHSELNLSSLELGDSALYFCASSPEQALVTEAFFGQGTRLTVV.

This rearrangement joins TRBV30 to TRBJ1-2; no firm D call. CDR1 GTSNPN and CDR2 SVGIG come from the germline V gene (reference sequence). Trimming pared 3 bases from V and 4 bases from J, leaving 3 bases between. There are 10 residues in the CDR3. CDR3 residues: CAWRSYGYTF. In nucleotides, the CDR3 is TGTGCCTGGAGGTCCTATGGCTACACCTTC.

This clone has a single count. The chain carries TRBV6-2 or TRBV6-3 and TRBJ2-7, with D maybe TRBD1 (5 bases). The CDR3 extends over 14 amino acids. Trimming took off 5 bases at V and 2 bases at J, with 13 bases between the two ends. Germline V gives CDR1 MNHEY, CDR2 SVGEGT. The DNA of the CDR3 is TGTGCCAGCAGTCACCTCGACAGTACCTACGAGCAGTACTTC. It yields the protein CASSHLDSTYEQYF.

The chain joins TRBV7-9 to TRBJ1-1, with D unclear. This CDR3 has 13 amino acids. Germline assignment: CDR1 SEHNR and CDR2 FQNEAQ (reference sequence). V lost 0 bases and J 5 bases, leaving 7 bases between the germline ends. This CDR3 reads CASSLAVGTEAFF. Here the CDR3 DNA reads TGTGCCAGCAGCTTAGCGGTTGGGACTGAAGCTTTCTTT.

The gene calls are TRBV18 and TRBJ1-5; the D gene is possibly TRBD1 (5 bases). V was shortened by 3 bases and J by 9 bases, with 21 bases between the two germline ends. Germline V CDR1 and CDR2: KGHSH, LQKENI. The CDR3 consists of 16 residues. CDR3 protein: CASSPMTGAGVGPQHF. The DNA for the CDR3 is TGTGCCAGCTCACCCATGACTGGGGCGGGGGTCGGGCCCCAGCATTTT.